Below, 5 T cell receptor beta chains from the same sample are listed, as sequenced in a study of blood T cell repertoires in COVID-19. Here immunoSEQ multiplex PCR was the method, and the copy in TCRdb shows in-frame clones only, minus some. Of approximately 150,000 clones listed, roughly 87% are singletons. The specimen sequenced was peripheral blood. Receptors were obtained from a woman aged 55 to 70 with active or convalescent COVID-19.

The chain carries TRBV3-1 (or the pseudogene TRBV3-2) and TRBJ1-1, with D hard to call. Germline CDR1 is LGHDT and CDR2 is YNNKEL (reference sequence). Trimming shortened V by 1 base and J by 10 bases, and 16 bases separated the two germline ends. The CDR3 sequence is 14 residues long. In DNA, the CDR3 is TGTGCCAGCAGCCAAGTTACCTCCTCCTCGGGAGCTTTCTTT. This sequence encodes CASSQVTSSSGAFF.

The J gene is TRBJ2-7, the V gene TRBV3-1 (or the pseudogene TRBV3-2); D is possibly TRBD2 (6 bases). V was trimmed by 0 bases and J by 2 bases, leaving 17 bases between them. The CDR3 extends over 17 amino acids. Germline CDR1 is LGHDT and CDR2 is YNNKEL (reference sequence). The CDR3 bases are TGTGCCAGCAGCCAAGATACTGCGGGGCTAGCAGCCTACGAGCAGTACTTC. As protein: CASSQDTAGLAAYEQYF.

Regarding this clone: Other DNA sequences in the sample encode the same CDR3. The V and J genes are TRBV10-3 and TRBJ1-1, with 7 bases aligning to TRBD1. V dropped 0 bases and J dropped 1; count of bases not matched to a gene: 2. The CDR3 totals 15 residues. Germline loops: CDR1 ENHRY, CDR2 SYGVKD. Written as DNA, the CDR3 is TGTGCCATCAGTGAGTCCGACAGGGCGAACACTGAAGCTTTCTTT. Amino acid sequence: CAISESDRANTEAFF.

V gene TRBV11-2 combines with J gene TRBJ1-6; D call uncertain. Germline CDR1 is SGHAT and CDR2 is FQNNGV. The CDR3 length is 15 residues. Trimming took 3 bases from V and 0 from J, leaving 6 bases between them. CDR3 nucleotides: TGTGCCAGCAGCTTGGAGAGCTCCTATAATTCACCCCTCCACTTT. Protein sequence: CASSLESSYNSPLHF.

This rearrangement joins TRBV19 to TRBJ2-1, with 8 bases aligning to TRBD1. Germline lookup yields CDR1 LNHDA and CDR2 SQIVND (reference sequence). This CDR3 is 16 amino acids long. The V and J ends lost 4 bases and 8 bases, in that order; junction bases with no gene match: 13. The CDR3 spells CASSTRGQVRNYEQFF. CDR3 sequence (DNA): TGTGCCAGTAGTACGCGGGGACAGGTTCGCAATTATGAGCAGTTCTTC.